Presented here are 6 T cell receptor beta chains from one specimen sequenced in a study of CD8+ T cells in alopecia areata. Specified treatment: oral pan-JAK inhibitor, 5-10 mg twice daily. Extracted RNA was reverse transcribed into cDNA, the sequencing template. The assay was immunoSEQ multiplex PCR, and TCRdb's table has in-frame clones only and misses some. This table has roughly 280,000 clones, about 60% appearing once. Specimen: CD4+ T cells sorted from blood, collected at roughly week 53, from a patient treated with tofacitinib. All receptors derive from a human donor with alopecia areata.

This clone was detected only a few times. V usage is TRBV7-3 and J usage is TRBJ2-1, with TRBD2 matching over 10 bases. The CDR3 extends over 14 amino acids. Germline V gene sequence: CDR1 SGHTA, CDR2 FQGTGA. The V and J ends lost 8 bases and 4 bases, in that order; junction bases with no gene match: 5. CDR3 sequence reads: CASGAGGLYNEQFF. In DNA form, the CDR3 reads TGTGCCAGCGGAGCGGGGGGGTTATACAATGAGCAGTTCTTC.

This clone appeared a single time. The chain couples TRBV29-1 to TRBJ1-6; a possible D gene is TRBD1 (5 bases). CDR1 is SQVTM, CDR2 ANQGSEA, per germline. There are 13 residues in the CDR3. Trimming stripped 4 bases from V and 10 bases from J, with 14 bases between. In nucleotides, the CDR3 is TGCAGCGTTGTCGGAGGGGTAGGATCACCCCTCCACTTT. Translated: CSVVGGVGSPLHF.

This chain joins TRBV6-1 and TRBJ1-5; no reliable D call. This CDR3 region has 12 residues. Germline CDR1 MNHNS, CDR2 SASEGT. The V end was cut by 6 bases, the J end by 6 bases, with 9 bases between. CDR3 in amino acids: CASRVALQPQHF. The CDR3, as DNA: TGTGCCAGCAGAGTGGCGCTTCAGCCCCAGCATTTT.

The chain joins TRBV5-1 to TRBJ2-7, with 9 bases matching TRBD1. The CDR3 length is 14 residues. Germline CDR1 and CDR2: SGHRS and YFSETQ. After removal of 7 bases from V and 4 bases from J, the junction contained 9 bases not matched to a gene. The CDR3 DNA follows: TGCGCCAGCGCCCGGGACAGGGTTGGTTACGAGCAGTACTTC. Protein product: CASARDRVGYEQYF.

The chain combines TRBV7-2 with TRBJ2-5, with D possibly being TRBD1 (5 bases). Trimming left V 5 bases short and J 1 base short, with 8 bases between. The germline gives CDR1 SGHTA, CDR2 FQGNSA. The CDR3 totals 13 residues. CDR3 DNA: TGTGCCAGCAGCAGGGGTATCCAAGAGACCCAGTACTTC. It yields the protein CASSRGIQETQYF.

The rearrangement joins TRBV6-5 to TRBJ1-1; possible D gene TRBD1, 5 bases. V was shortened by 4 bases and J by 1 base, with 13 bases between the two germline ends. CDR3 size: 15 residues. Germline loops: CDR1 MNHEY, CDR2 SVGAGI. The CDR3 DNA reads TGTGCCAGCAGTTTTGGCAGGGTTGGGAACACTGAAGCTTTCTTT. Encoded protein: CASSFGRVGNTEAFF.